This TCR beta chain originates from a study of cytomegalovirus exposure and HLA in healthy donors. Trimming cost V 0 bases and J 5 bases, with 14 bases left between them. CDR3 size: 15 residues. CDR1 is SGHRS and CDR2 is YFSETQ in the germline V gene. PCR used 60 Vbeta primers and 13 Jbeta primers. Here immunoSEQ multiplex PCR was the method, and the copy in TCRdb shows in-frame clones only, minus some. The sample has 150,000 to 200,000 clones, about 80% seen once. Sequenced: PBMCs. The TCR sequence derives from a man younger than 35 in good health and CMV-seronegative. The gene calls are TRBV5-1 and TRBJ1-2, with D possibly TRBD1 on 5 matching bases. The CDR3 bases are TGCGCCAGCAGCTTGGACCAGGGTCGGTCTTATGGCTACACCTTC. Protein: CASSLDQGRSYGYTF.